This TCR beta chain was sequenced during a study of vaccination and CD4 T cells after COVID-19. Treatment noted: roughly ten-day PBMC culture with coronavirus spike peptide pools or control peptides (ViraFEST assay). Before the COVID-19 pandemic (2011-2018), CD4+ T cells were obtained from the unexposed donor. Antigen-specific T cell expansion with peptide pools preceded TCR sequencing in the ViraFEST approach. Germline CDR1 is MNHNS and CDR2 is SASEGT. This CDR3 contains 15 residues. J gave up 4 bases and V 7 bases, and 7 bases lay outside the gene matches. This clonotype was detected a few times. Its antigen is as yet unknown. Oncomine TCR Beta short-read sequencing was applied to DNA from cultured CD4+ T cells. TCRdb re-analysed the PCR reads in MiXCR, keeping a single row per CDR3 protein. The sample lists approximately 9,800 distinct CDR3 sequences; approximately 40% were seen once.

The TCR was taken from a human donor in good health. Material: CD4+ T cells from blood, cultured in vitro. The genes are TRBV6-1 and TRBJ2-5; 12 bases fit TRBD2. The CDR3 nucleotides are TGTGCCAGCACCCCTCTAGCGGGGGGGCTAGAGACCCAGTACTTC. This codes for CASTPLAGGLETQYF.